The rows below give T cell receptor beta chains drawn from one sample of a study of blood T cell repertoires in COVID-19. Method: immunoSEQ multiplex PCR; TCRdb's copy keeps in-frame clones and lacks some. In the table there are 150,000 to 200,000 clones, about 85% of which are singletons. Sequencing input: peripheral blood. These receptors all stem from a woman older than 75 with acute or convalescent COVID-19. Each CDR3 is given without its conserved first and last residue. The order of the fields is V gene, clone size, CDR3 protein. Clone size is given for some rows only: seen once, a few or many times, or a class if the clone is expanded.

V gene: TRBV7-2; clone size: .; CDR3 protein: ASSSIGTSGRASDEQF
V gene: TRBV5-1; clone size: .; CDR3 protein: ASSLETGGWT
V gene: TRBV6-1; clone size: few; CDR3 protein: ASSERQGNQPQH
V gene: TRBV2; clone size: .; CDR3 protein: ASSRREWGYT
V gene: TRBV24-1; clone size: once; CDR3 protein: ATSDHTIGVVETQY
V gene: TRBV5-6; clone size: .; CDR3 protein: ASSYGGRTGRNEQY
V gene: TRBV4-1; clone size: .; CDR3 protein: ASSQTQGTGNTIY
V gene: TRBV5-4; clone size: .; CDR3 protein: ASSIGRGGTDTGELF
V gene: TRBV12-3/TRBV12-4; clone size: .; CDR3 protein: ASSYGQNTEAF
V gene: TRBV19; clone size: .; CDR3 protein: ASADRLSYEQY
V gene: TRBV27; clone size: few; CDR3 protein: ASSLWTGSRMGTGELF
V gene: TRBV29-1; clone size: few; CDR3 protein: SVGPGGQETQY
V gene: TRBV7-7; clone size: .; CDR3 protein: ASSLGLAGGSGELF
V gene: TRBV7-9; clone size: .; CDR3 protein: ASSLTGGPKEQF
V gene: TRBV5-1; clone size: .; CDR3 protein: APSLEGGRDSPLH
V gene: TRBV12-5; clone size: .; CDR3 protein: ASGLAKHEQF
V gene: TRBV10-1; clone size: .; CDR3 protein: ASSEYYTGELF
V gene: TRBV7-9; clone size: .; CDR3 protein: ASSPPGSSGNTIY
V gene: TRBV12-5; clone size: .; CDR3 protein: ATGGEHQPQH
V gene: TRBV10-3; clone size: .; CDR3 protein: AAQGARADTQY
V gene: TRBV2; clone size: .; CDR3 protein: ASSPGGPFNYGYT
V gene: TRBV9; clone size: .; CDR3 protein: ASSVDRQQETQY
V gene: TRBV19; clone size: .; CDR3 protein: ASSSTGGRGVTQY
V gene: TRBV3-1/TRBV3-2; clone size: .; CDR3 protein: ASSQTGASGNTIY
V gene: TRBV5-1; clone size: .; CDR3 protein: ASSPSEATEAF
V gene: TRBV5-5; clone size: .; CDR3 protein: ASSFPAGEQY
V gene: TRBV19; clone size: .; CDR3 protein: ASSTLAHTSTDTQY
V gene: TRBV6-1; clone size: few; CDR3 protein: ASSEFGRGINQPQH
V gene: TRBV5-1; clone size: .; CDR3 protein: ASSLDGQGGKLF
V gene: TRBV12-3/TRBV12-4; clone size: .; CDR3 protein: ASSLLSGYT
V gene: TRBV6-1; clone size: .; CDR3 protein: ASSERERQPQH
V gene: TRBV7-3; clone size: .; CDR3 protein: ASSLGHNTGELF
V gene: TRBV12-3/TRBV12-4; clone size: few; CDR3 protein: ASSLGAYTEAF
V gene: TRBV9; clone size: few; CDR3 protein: ASSVRETQY
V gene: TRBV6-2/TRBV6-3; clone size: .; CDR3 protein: ASSYWPDTQY
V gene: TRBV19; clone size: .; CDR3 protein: ASSPSGGPAF
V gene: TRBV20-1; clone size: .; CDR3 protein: SASSPGGRYEQY
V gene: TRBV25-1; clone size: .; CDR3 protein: ASRRRGGNEQF
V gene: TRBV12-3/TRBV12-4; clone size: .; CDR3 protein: ASSQLSGQPQH
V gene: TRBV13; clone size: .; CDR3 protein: ASSLESGKDYEQY
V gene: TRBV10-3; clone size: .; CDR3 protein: AISGSGGETDTQY
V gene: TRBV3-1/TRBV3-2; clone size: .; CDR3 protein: ASSQDSSNQPQH
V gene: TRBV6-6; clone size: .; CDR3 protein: ASRPPGQGSDEQY
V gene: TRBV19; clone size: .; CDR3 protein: ATRAAGLVTEAF
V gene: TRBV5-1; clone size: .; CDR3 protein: ASHLGEGGRETQY
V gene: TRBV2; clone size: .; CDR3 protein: ASSTDSTYGYT
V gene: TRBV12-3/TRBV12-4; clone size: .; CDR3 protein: ASSPPGGAGYT
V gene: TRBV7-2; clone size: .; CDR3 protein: ASRGTSGGGTPSTDTQY
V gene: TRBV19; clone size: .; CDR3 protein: ASSIGRTGSTEAF